Each of the 2 T cell receptor beta chains below was sequenced from the same sample in a study of blood T cell repertoires in COVID-19 (dated by TCRdb to about 2020). To prepare the library, the immunoSEQ multiplex PCR assay was applied. In TCRdb, the immuneACCESS table is reduced to in-frame sequences with V and J assigned. These tables do not hold every clone; where another copy was compared, an unresolved V gene accounts for under half, and the others remain unexplained. Within this sample are about 360,000 clones, with 70% to 90% of them counted one time only. The top ten hold 3% of the sample. The sequenced sample was peripheral blood. Every receptor here comes from a human donor in a cohort sampled during active COVID-19.

The chain links TRBV18 to TRBJ1-3; D remains unclear. CDR1 is KGHSH and CDR2 is LQKENI in the germline V gene. Trimming left V 2 bases short and J 1 base short, with 15 bases between. This CDR3 comprises 17 residues. Here the CDR3 DNA reads TGTGCCAGCTCACCAAGGGAACGGGAAATATCTGGAAACACCATATATTTT. Translation: CASSPREREISGNTIYF.

CDR3 protein: CASRFEEGRETQYF. Here the CDR3 DNA reads TGCGCCAGCAGGTTTGAAGAGGGAAGAGAGACCCAGTACTTC. The chain joins TRBV5-1 to TRBJ2-5; perhaps TRBD2 as D (5 bases). There are 14 residues in the CDR3. Germline-derived CDR1 and CDR2 are SGHRS and YFSETQ. V was clipped by 5 bases and J by 4 bases, with 15 bases between them.